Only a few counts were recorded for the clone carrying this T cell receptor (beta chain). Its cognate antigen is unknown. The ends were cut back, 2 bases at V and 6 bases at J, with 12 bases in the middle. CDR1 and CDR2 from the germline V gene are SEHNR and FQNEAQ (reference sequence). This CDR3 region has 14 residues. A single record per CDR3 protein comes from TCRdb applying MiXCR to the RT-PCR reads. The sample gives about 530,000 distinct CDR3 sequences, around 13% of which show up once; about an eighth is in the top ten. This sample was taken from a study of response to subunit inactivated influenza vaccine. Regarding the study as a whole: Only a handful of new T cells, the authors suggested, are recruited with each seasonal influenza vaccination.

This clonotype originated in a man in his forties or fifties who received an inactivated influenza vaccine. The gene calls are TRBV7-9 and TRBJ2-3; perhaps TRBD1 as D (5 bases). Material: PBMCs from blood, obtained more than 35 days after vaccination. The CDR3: CASSLLGALDTQYF. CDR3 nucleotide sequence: TGTGCCAGCAGCTTACTAGGGGCATTGGATACGCAGTATTTT.